This TCR beta chain derives from a study of blood T cells in healthy people across ages. Study-level points and caveats: Diversity was estimated from one million T cells, and these estimates were considered underestimates. Researchers said unsorted PBMCs prevented a conclusive naive versus antigen-experienced comparison. Fewer expanded clones and more diversity marked long-lived versus aged donors.

Concerning this clonotype: No antigen is known for it. One base away lies a much larger clone, so this may be a sequencing read error.

The CDR3 loop spans 14 amino acids. J lost 3 bases, V lost 8 bases, and 11 bases had no gene match. The V gene's germline CDR1 is SQVTM and CDR2 ANQGSEA. A sample-barcoded 5' primer and a J-beta primer mix were used in a second PCR of about 7 to 12 cycles. TCRdb fed the 5' RACE reads into MiXCR, producing one record per CDR3 protein. The table has some 900,000 distinct CDR3 sequences, under 30% seen once. The sequence was obtained from a woman older than 75 in good health. Sequencing used blood. V and J are TRBV29-1 and TRBJ1-1; 8 bases are a match to TRBD1. This CDR3 reads CSIDRQGWYTEAFF. CDR3 nucleotide sequence: TGCAGCATAGATAGACAGGGGTGGTACACTGAAGCTTTCTTT.